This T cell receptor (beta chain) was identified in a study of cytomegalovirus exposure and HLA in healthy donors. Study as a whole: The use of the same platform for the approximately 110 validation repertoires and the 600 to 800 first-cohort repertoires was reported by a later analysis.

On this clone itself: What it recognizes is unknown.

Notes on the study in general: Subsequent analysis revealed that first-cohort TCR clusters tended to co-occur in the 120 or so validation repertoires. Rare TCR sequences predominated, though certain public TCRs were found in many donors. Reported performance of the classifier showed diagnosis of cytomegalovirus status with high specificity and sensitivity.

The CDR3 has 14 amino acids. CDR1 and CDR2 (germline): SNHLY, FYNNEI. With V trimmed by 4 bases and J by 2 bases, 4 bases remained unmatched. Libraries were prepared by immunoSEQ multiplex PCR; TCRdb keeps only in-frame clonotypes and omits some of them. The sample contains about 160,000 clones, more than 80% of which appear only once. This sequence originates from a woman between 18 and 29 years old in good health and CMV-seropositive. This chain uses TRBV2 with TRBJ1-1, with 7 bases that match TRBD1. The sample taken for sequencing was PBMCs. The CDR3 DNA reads TGTGCCAGCAGTGCACACAGGGGAAACACTGAAGCTTTCTTT. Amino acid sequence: CASSAHRGNTEAFF. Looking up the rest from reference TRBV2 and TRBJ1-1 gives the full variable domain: EPEVTQTPSHQVTQMGQEVILRCVPISNHLYFYWYRQILGQKVEFLVSFYNNEISEKSEIFDDQFSVERPDGSNFTLKIRSTKLEDSAMYFCASSAHRGNTEAFFGQGTRLTVV.